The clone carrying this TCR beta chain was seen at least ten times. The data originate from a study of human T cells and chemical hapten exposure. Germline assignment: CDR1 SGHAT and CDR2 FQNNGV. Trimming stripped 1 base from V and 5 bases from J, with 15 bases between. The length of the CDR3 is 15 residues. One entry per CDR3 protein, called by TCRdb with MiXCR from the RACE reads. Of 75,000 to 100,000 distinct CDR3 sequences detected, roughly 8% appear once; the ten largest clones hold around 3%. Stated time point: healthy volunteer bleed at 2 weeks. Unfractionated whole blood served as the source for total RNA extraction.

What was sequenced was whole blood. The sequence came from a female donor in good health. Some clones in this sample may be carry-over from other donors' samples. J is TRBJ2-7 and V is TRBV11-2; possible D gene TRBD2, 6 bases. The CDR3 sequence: CASSLVWGEMNEQYF. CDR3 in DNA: TGTGCCAGCAGCTTAGTCTGGGGGGAGATGAACGAGCAGTACTTC.